These 15 T cell receptor beta chains came from one sample sequenced in a study of cytomegalovirus exposure and HLA in healthy donors. Sequencing used immunoSEQ multiplex PCR; TCRdb keeps in-frame clones, though not all of them. The table includes 140,000 or so clones, 80% to 90% detected once. The material sequenced was PBMCs. Source of these receptors: a woman aged 30 to 39 in good health and CMV-seropositive.

This sequence joins TRBV15 and TRBJ2-5, with TRBD1 matching 7 bases. J was trimmed by 1 base and V by 4 bases; bases with no gene match: 3. Germline V gene lookup returns CDR1 LNHNV and CDR2 YYDKDF (reference sequence). CDR3 size: 14 residues. CDR3 region: CATSKTGTQETQYF. CDR3 sequence (DNA): TGTGCCACCAGCAAGACAGGGACCCAAGAGACCCAGTACTTC.

This chain uses TRBV27 with TRBJ2-3; the match to TRBD2 covers 11 bases. This CDR3 spans 17 amino acids. After removal of 6 bases from V and 4 bases from J, the junction contained 12 bases not matched to a gene. Germline lookup yields CDR1 MNHEY and CDR2 SMNVEV (reference sequence). The CDR3 protein is CASRGALAGARSDTQYF. Written as DNA, the CDR3 is TGTGCCAGCAGGGGGGCACTAGCGGGGGCCCGGTCAGATACGCAGTATTTT.

The V call is TRBV28, the J call TRBJ2-7; D is ambiguous. There are 13 residues in the CDR3. Trimming cost V 3 bases and J 0 bases, with 6 bases left between them. Germline V CDR1 and CDR2: MDHEN, SYDVKM. The chain's CDR3 is CASSFSSSYEQYF. The CDR3 region has the DNA TGTGCCAGCAGTTTTTCGTCCTCCTACGAGCAGTACTTC. Full variable domain (rest looked up from reference TRBV28 and TRBJ2-7): DVKVTQSSRYLVKRTGEKVFLECVQDMDHENMFWYRQDPGLGLRLIYFSYDVKMKEKGDIPEGYSVSREKKERFSLILESASTNQTSMYLCASSFSSSYEQYFGPGTRLTVT.

The rearrangement links TRBV28 to TRBJ2-5; D is unresolved. Germline V gene sequence: CDR1 MDHEN, CDR2 SYDVKM. V was shortened by 7 bases and J by 3 bases, with 12 bases between the two germline ends. The CDR3 contains 13 residues. CDR3 region: CASTTLGEETQYF. The CDR3 coding sequence is TGTGCCAGCACCACTCTAGGAGAAGAGACCCAGTACTTC.

The V call is TRBV11-2, the J call TRBJ2-7; a possible D gene is TRBD2 (6 bases). Trimming removed 5 bases at V and 2 bases at J, with 19 bases between. CDR1 is SGHAT and CDR2 is FQNNGV in the germline V gene. The CDR3 consists of 16 residues. CDR3 loop: CASSPSAGGITYEQYF. The CDR3, as DNA: TGTGCCAGCAGCCCGTCCGCTGGCGGGATAACCTACGAGCAGTACTTC. Full variable domain (rest looked up from reference TRBV11-2 and TRBJ2-7): EAGVAQSPRYKIIEKRQSVAFWCNPISGHATLYWYQQILGQGPKLLIQFQNNGVVDDSQLPKDRFSAERLKGVDSTLKIQPAKLEDSAVYLCASSPSAGGITYEQYFGPGTRLTVT.

The chain couples TRBV2 to TRBJ2-1, with TRBD2 matching over 8 bases. Per the germline V gene, CDR1 is SNHLY and CDR2 is FYNNEI. CDR3 length: 12 amino acids. Trimming removed 6 bases from V and 7 bases from J; junction bases left unmatched: 2. CDR3 sequence: CASRGLVNEQFF. CDR3 sequence (DNA): TGTGCCAGCAGGGGACTAGTTAATGAGCAGTTCTTC.

The chain combines TRBV29-1 with TRBJ2-7, with no clear D. The CDR3 has 14 amino acids. V lost 7 bases and J lost 0, with 16 bases in between. The germline CDR1 and CDR2 sequences are SQVTM and ANQGSEA. The CDR3: CSAVVASGSYEQYF. Written as DNA, the CDR3 is TGCAGCGCCGTGGTGGCCTCTGGCTCCTACGAGCAGTACTTC.

CDR3 coding DNA: TGTGCCAGCAGCCCCGGACAGGGCGGAGACTTGGGTGAAAAACTGTTTTTT. Translating gives CASSPGQGGDLGEKLFF. This chain joins TRBV7-2 and TRBJ1-4; 8 nucleotides match TRBD1. CDR1 is SGHTA, CDR2 FQGNSA, per germline. The trim removed 5 bases at V and 7 bases at J, leaving 15 bases unmatched. The CDR3 runs to 17 residues.

The sample holds one count of this clone. The chain links TRBV9 to TRBJ1-2; 9 bases line up with TRBD1. This CDR3 has 15 amino acids. The germline gives CDR1 SGDLS, CDR2 YYNGEE. Trimming at V came to 4 bases and at J to 7 bases, leaving 11 bases not matched to a gene. The CDR3 DNA sequence: TGTGCCAGCAGCCCGGATCCGGGACAGGGTCTTGGCTACACCTTC. Protein: CASSPDPGQGLGYTF. The full variable domain, its missing parts supplied by reference TRBV9 and TRBJ1-2, is DSGVTQTPKHLITATGQRVTLRCSPRSGDLSVYWYQQSLDQGLQFLIQYYNGEERAKGNILERFSAQQFPDLHSELNLSSLELGDSALYFCASSPDPGQGLGYTFGSGTRLTVV.

The V call is TRBV6-1, the J call TRBJ1-4; TRBD1 is a possible D gene (5 bases). This CDR3 contains 15 residues. Trimming left V 4 bases short and J 0 bases short, with 9 bases between. Germline CDR1 is MNHNS and CDR2 is SASEGT. Written as DNA, the CDR3 is TGTGCCAGCAGTGGACAGATTGCAACTAATGAAAAACTGTTTTTT. This encodes CASSGQIATNEKLFF.

The chain is built from TRBV27 and TRBJ1-5; maybe TRBD1 (6 bases). The CDR3 has 15 residues. V lost 5 bases and J 5 bases, leaving 16 bases between the germline ends. Germline lookup yields CDR1 MNHEY and CDR2 SMNVEV (reference sequence). CDR3 DNA: TGTGCCAGCAGTATACTCGACAGGAGATATCAGCCCCAGCATTTT. It yields the protein CASSILDRRYQPQHF.

J is TRBJ2-7 and V is TRBV4-1, with no clear D. The CDR3 consists of 15 residues. V was trimmed by 1 base and J by 0 bases, leaving 10 bases between them. Looked up from germline, CDR1 is MGHRA and CDR2 is YSYEKL. For the CDR3, the DNA is TGCGCCAGCAGCCAAGTGGCCTCTGACTCCTACGAGCAGTACTTC. Encoded protein: CASSQVASDSYEQYF.

The chain uses TRBV29-1 and TRBJ2-7; D may be TRBD2 (6 bases). Germline loops: CDR1 SQVTM, CDR2 ANQGSEA. Trimming took off 3 bases at V and 7 bases at J, with 19 bases between the two ends. The CDR3 consists of 14 residues. The CDR3, as DNA: TGCAGCGTTGAGGTGGGACTGGCTCGGGGGGAGCAGTACTTC. This codes for CSVEVGLARGEQYF.

The chain recombines TRBV5-6 with TRBJ1-2; D might be TRBD1 (6 bases). The CDR3 totals 14 residues. V lost 4 bases, J lost 7 bases, and 17 bases lay in between. Germline V gives CDR1 SGHDT, CDR2 YYEEEE. CDR3 loop: CASSVGPVQGGYTF. CDR3 nucleotide sequence: TGTGCCAGCAGCGTGGGCCCCGTACAGGGTGGCTACACCTTC.

The CDR3 protein is CASRTGPVNQPQHF. The CDR3 nucleotides read TGTGCCAGCAGGACAGGACCAGTCAATCAGCCCCAGCATTTT. The J gene is TRBJ1-5, the V gene TRBV28, with D possibly TRBD1 on 6 matching bases. V dropped 6 bases and J dropped 3 bases, with 12 bases sitting between them. CDR3 length: 14 amino acids. Germline CDR1 is MDHEN and CDR2 is SYDVKM.